This T cell receptor beta chain appears in the sequencing data of a study of T-cell reconstitution after alpha-beta-depleted transplantation in children. Study-wide results and limits: Fresh T-cell production supplied most of the T-cell counts and diversity seen one year after transplant. Several hundred expanded graft clones reportedly supplied alpha-beta T cells about two months after transplant.

As it was prepared, the TCRbeta library received unique molecular identifiers. A single record per CDR3 protein comes from TCRdb applying MiXCR to the PCR reads. This table has hundreds of thousands of distinct CDR3 sequences, 10% to 15% appearing once. Regarding this clonotype: The antigen is unknown.

J was trimmed by 7 bases and V by 3 bases; bases with no gene match: 12. Germline V gives CDR1 SGHRS, CDR2 YFSETQ. The CDR3 covers 16 residues. This specimen consisted of PBMCs, obtained before TCRalphabeta/CD19-depleted stem cell transplant. This clonotype was obtained from a girl aged 2 to 9 with congenital amegakaryocytic thrombocytopenia, due to receive a stem cell transplant. The chain recombines TRBV5-1 with TRBJ2-1; 8 bases line up with TRBD2. In DNA form, the CDR3 reads TGCGCCAGCAGCTCGGCCGAGCGGGAGATGTTGAATGAGCAGTTCTTC. Its translation is CASSSAEREMLNEQFF.